Listed below are T cell receptor beta chains from one sample, sequenced in a study of blood T cell repertoires in COVID-19. Repertoires were generated with immunoSEQ multiplex PCR, while TCRdb's copy carries only in-frame clones and drops some. The sample contains about 180,000 clones, roughly 80% of which appear only once. The specimen sequenced was peripheral blood. These receptors all stem from a human donor in a cohort sampled during active COVID-19. The CDR3 runs from the conserved cysteine through the conserved F or W. The order of the fields is clone size, D gene, V gene, J gene, CDR3 protein, CDR3 DNA. A D gene is named only where the DNA matches it firmly. Only some rows state a clone size, as once, few, many or a class for expanded clones.

.,TRBD1,TRBV5-4,TRBJ2-7,CASSQGQASSYEQYF,TGTGCCAGCAGCCAGGGACAGGCTAGCTCCTACGAGCAGTACTTC
.,.,TRBV29-1,TRBJ2-5,CSVPPSVSQETQYF,TGCAGCGTACCCCCTAGCGTCTCCCAAGAGACCCAGTACTTC
.,.,TRBV6-5,TRBJ2-7,CASSYGGLGSYEQYF,TGTGCCAGCAGTTACGGGGGCTTGGGCTCCTACGAGCAGTACTTC
.,.,TRBV14,TRBJ2-7,CASSPWTASGYEQYF,TGTGCCAGCAGCCCTTGGACAGCCAGCGGCTACGAGCAGTACTTC
.,.,TRBV15,TRBJ2-2,CATSRDPKSAGELFF,TGTGCCACCAGCAGAGATCCTAAGTCCGCCGGGGAGCTGTTTTTT
once,.,TRBV2,TRBJ1-5,CASSDPTGNQPQHF,TGTGCCAGCAGTGACCCGACAGGCAATCAGCCCCAGCATTTT
.,TRBD1,TRBV2,TRBJ1-1,CASSEVQGRNTEAFF,TGTGCCAGCAGTGAAGTACAGGGGAGAAACACTGAAGCTTTCTTT
.,.,TRBV3-1/TRBV3-2,TRBJ1-1,CASSQKSCAEAFF,TGTGCCAGCAGCCAAAAAAGCTGTGCTGAAGCTTTCTTT
.,TRBD2,TRBV19,TRBJ2-7,CASSIDRGTSGGEQYF,TGTGCCAGTAGTATAGATCGGGGGACTAGCGGGGGCGAGCAGTACTTC
once,.,TRBV6-1,TRBJ1-2,CASSEGGRDYGYTF,TGTGCCAGCAGTGAAGGGGGGAGGGACTATGGCTACACCTTC
once,TRBD1,TRBV5-6,TRBJ1-3,CASSLGGTDSGNTIYF,TGTGCCAGCAGCTTGGGGGGGACAGACTCTGGAAACACCATATATTTT
once,TRBD2,TRBV9,TRBJ2-7,CASSVDGGRQYF,TGTGCCAGCAGCGTGGACGGGGGGAGGCAGTACTTC
.,TRBD1,TRBV28,TRBJ1-1,CASRGDRDPTEAFF,TGTGCCAGCAGGGGCGACAGGGACCCCACTGAAGCTTTCTTT
few,TRBD1,TRBV4-1,TRBJ1-6,CASSQEVGTVTSPLHF,TGCGCCAGCAGCCAAGAAGTCGGGACAGTAACCTCACCCCTCCACTTT
.,TRBD2,TRBV7-6,TRBJ2-7,CASSSGLAGGYEQYF,TGTGCCAGCAGCTCAGGACTAGCGGGAGGGTACGAGCAGTACTTC
.,TRBD1,TRBV19,TRBJ1-1,CASNSRDRGRKTEAFF,TGTGCCAGTAACTCCCGGGACAGGGGGCGGAAAACTGAAGCTTTCTTT
.,.,TRBV6-1,TRBJ2-7,CASSEAATVTYEQYF,TGTGCCAGCAGTGAAGCAGCGACAGTCACCTACGAGCAGTACTTC
.,TRBD1,TRBV7-2,TRBJ2-7,CASTKGQGISYEQYF,TGTGCCAGCACCAAGGGACAGGGTATATCCTACGAGCAGTACTTC
.,TRBD1,TRBV5-1,TRBJ2-7,CASSLQGIDEQYF,TGCGCCAGCAGCTTACAGGGGATCGACGAGCAGTACTTC
few,.,TRBV15,TRBJ2-7,CATSRERATGEEQYF,TGTGCCACCAGCAGAGAACGGGCGACCGGGGAGGAGCAGTACTTC
.,.,TRBV5-1,TRBJ1-1,CASSLLGRRAPNNTEAFF,TGCGCCAGCAGCTTGTTGGGTCGCAGGGCCCCAAATAACACTGAAGCTTTCTTT
.,.,TRBV6-6,TRBJ2-7,CASSYSGDEQYF,TGTGCCAGCAGTTACTCCGGAGACGAGCAGTACTTC
many,.,TRBV9,TRBJ2-7,CASSETEAYEQYF,TGTGCCAGCAGCGAGACAGAGGCCTACGAGCAGTACTTC
.,TRBD2,TRBV6-2/TRBV6-3,TRBJ2-7,CASIPRLAGNYEQYF,TGTGCCAGCATCCCTCGACTAGCGGGGAACTACGAGCAGTACTTC
.,.,TRBV9,TRBJ1-6,CASSPQDMDGSPLHF,TGTGCCAGCAGCCCTCAAGACATGGATGGTTCACCCCTCCACTTT
.,.,TRBV28,TRBJ1-1,CASIRGGSTEAFF,TGTGCCAGCATCCGCGGGGGGAGCACTGAAGCTTTCTTT
.,.,TRBV5-4,TRBJ2-7,CASSFSVSSYEQYF,TGTGCCAGCAGCTTTTCGGTCTCCTCCTACGAGCAGTACTTC
.,.,TRBV27,TRBJ1-6,CASSPGCSPLHF,TGTGCCAGCAGTCCAGGGTGCTCACCCCTCCACTTT
.,TRBD1,TRBV2,TRBJ1-5,CASAGQGRSNQPQHF,TGTGCCAGCGCGGGACAGGGACGGAGCAATCAGCCCCAGCATTTT
.,.,TRBV10-3,TRBJ2-7,CAISDGGRYEQYF,TGTGCCATCAGCGACGGGGGGCGGTACGAGCAGTACTTC
few,TRBD1,TRBV24-1,TRBJ2-7,CATSESGQGILDEQYF,TGTGCCACCAGTGAGTCGGGACAGGGAATCTTGGACGAGCAGTACTTC
.,TRBD2,TRBV29-1,TRBJ2-5,CSVQAGYRETQYF,TGCAGCGTTCAAGCGGGATACCGAGAGACCCAGTACTTC
.,.,TRBV7-8,TRBJ2-3,CASSGGITDTQYF,TGTGCCAGCAGCGGGGGGATCACAGATACGCAGTATTTT
.,.,TRBV2,TRBJ1-2,CASRGVGQIYGYTF,TGTGCCAGCAGGGGCGTGGGGCAGATCTATGGCTACACCTTC
.,.,TRBV19,TRBJ1-2,CASSKARSDLGANYGYTF,TGTGCCAGTAGTAAAGCCCGGTCCGATTTGGGAGCTAACTATGGCTACACCTTC
.,TRBD2,TRBV6-2/TRBV6-3,TRBJ2-5,CASSYSTAGKETQYF,TGTGCCAGCAGTTACTCGACAGCGGGAAAAGAGACCCAGTACTTC
.,TRBD1,TRBV3-1/TRBV3-2,TRBJ2-7,CASSPTGGGNEQYF,TGTGCCAGCAGCCCGACAGGGGGAGGGAACGAGCAGTACTTC
once,.,TRBV12-3/TRBV12-4,TRBJ2-7,CASSFGPYEQYF,TGTGCCAGCAGTTTTGGCCCCTACGAGCAGTACTTC
few,.,TRBV19,TRBJ2-7,CASSINRDEQYF,TGTGCCAGTAGTATTAACAGGGACGAGCAGTACTTC
.,.,TRBV12-2,TRBJ2-5,CASRLYLAGGPETQYF,TGTGCAAGTCGCTTATACTTAGCGGGAGGGCCGGAGACCCAGTACTTC
.,TRBD2,TRBV7-2,TRBJ2-7,CASSLVATSGRQWPGEQYF,TGTGCCAGCAGCTTAGTGGCAACTAGCGGGAGGCAGTGGCCGGGGGAGCAGTACTTC
.,.,TRBV11-2,TRBJ2-2,CASSLGSADTGELFF,TGTGCCAGCAGCTTAGGTTCAGCGGACACCGGGGAGCTGTTTTTT
once,.,TRBV10-3,TRBJ1-3,CAINDGTAGNTIYF,TGTGCCATCAATGACGGAACAGCTGGAAACACCATATATTTT
.,.,TRBV5-6,TRBJ2-7,CASSSRVYEQYF,TGTGCCAGCAGCTCCAGGGTCTACGAGCAGTACTTC
.,TRBD1,TRBV4-3,TRBJ1-1,CASSQDWGQSNTEAFF,TGCGCCAGCAGCCAAGATTGGGGACAGTCGAACACTGAAGCTTTCTTT
.,.,TRBV7-3,TRBJ2-2,CASSPQSNTGELFF,TGTGCCAGCAGCCCCCAAAGCAACACCGGGGAGCTGTTTTTT
.,TRBD1,TRBV19,TRBJ2-5,CASSPQDRRETQYF,TGTGCCAGCTCGCCCCAGGACAGGCGGGAGACCCAGTACTTC
.,TRBD1,TRBV28,TRBJ2-7,CASGTGGSYEQYF,TGTGCCAGTGGGACAGGGGGCTCCTACGAGCAGTACTTC
.,.,TRBV10-3,TRBJ1-5,CAISESANSNQPQHF,TGTGCCATCAGTGAGTCGGCAAATAGCAATCAGCCCCAGCATTTT
.,.,TRBV18,TRBJ1-3,CASSLSRDSGNTIYF,TGTGCCAGCTCCCTTTCGAGGGACTCTGGAAACACCATATATTTT
.,TRBD1,TRBV7-8,TRBJ1-2,CASSLATGGHGYTF,TGTGCCAGCAGCTTAGCGACAGGGGGCCATGGCTACACCTTC
.,.,TRBV4-2,TRBJ2-1,CASSQDGPLSSYNEQFF,TGTGCCAGCAGCCAAGATGGGCCCCTCAGCTCCTACAATGAGCAGTTCTTC